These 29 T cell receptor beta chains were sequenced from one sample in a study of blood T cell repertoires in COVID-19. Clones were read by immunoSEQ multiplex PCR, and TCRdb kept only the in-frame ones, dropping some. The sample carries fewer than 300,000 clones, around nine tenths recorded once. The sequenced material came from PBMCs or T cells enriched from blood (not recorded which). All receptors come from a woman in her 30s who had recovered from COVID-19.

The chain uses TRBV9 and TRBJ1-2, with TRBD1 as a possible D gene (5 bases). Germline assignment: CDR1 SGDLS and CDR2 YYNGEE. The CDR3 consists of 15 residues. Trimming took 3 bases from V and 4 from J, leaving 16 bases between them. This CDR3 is CASSGGGTLRYGYTF. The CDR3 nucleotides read TGTGCCAGCAGCGGGGGGGGAACACTCCGCTATGGCTACACCTTC. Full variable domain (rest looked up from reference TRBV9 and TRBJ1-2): DSGVTQTPKHLITATGQRVTLRCSPRSGDLSVYWYQQSLDQGLQFLIQYYNGEERAKGNILERFSAQQFPDLHSELNLSSLELGDSALYFCASSGGGTLRYGYTFGSGTRLTVV.

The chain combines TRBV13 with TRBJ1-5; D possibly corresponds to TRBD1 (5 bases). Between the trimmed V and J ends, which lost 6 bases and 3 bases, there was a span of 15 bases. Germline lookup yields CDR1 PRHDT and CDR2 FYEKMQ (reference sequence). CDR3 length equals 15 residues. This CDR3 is CASSRKGDSNQPQHF. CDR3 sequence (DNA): TGTGCCAGCAGTCGTAAAGGGGACTCCAATCAGCCCCAGCATTTT.

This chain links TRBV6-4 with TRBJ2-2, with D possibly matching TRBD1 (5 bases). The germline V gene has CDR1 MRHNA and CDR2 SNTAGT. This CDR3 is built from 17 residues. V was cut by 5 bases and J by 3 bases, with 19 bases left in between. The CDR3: CASSRQIPVLDTGELFF. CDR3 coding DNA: TGTGCCAGCAGTAGACAGATCCCGGTTTTGGACACCGGGGAGCTGTTTTTT.

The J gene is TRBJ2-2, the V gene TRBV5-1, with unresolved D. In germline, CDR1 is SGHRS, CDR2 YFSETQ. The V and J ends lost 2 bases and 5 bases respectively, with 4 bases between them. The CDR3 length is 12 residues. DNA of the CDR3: TGCGCCAGCAGCTTCGGTACCGGGGAGCTGTTTTTT. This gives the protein CASSFGTGELFF.

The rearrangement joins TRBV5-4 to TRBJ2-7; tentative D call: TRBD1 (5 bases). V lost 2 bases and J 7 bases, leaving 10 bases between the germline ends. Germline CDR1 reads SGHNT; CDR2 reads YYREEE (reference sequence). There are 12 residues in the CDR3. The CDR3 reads CASSLGVGEQYF. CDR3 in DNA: TGTGCCAGCAGCTTAGGGGTGGGGGAGCAGTACTTC.

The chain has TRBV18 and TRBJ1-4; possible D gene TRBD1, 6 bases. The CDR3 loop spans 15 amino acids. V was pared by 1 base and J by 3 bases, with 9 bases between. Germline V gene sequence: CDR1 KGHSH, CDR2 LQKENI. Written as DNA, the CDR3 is TGTGCCAGCTCACCACAGGGACACCCTAATGAAAAACTGTTTTTT. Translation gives CASSPQGHPNEKLFF.

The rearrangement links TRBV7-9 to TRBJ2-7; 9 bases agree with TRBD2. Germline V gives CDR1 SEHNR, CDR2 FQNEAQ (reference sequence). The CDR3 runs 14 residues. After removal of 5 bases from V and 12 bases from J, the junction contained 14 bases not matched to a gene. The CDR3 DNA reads TGTGCCAGCAGCGGAGATCGGCTAGCGGGGAAAACGTACTTC. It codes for CASSGDRLAGKTYF.

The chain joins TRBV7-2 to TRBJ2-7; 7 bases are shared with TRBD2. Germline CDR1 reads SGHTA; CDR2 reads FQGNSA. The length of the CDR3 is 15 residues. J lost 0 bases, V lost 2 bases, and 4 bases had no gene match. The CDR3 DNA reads TGTGCCAGCAGCTTAAGCGGGAAGAGCTCCTACGAGCAGTACTTC. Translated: CASSLSGKSSYEQYF. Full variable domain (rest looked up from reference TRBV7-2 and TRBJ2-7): GAGVSQSPSNKVTEKGKDVELRCDPISGHTALYWYRQSLGQGLEFLIYFQGNSAPDKSGLPSDRFSAERTGGSVSTLTIQRTQQEDSAVYLCASSLSGKSSYEQYFGPGTRLTVT.

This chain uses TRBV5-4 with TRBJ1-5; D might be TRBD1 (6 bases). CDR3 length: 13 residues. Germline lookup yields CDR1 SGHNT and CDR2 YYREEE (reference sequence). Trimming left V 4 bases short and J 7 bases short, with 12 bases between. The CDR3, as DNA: TGTGCCAGCAGCCCGACAGGTGGGCAGCCCCAGCATTTT. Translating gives CASSPTGGQPQHF.

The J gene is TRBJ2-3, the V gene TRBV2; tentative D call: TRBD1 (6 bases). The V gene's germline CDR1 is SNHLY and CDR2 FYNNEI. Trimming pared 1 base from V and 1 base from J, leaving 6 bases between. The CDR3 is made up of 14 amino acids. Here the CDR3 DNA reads TGTGCCAGCAGTGAAGACAGGGGCACAGATACGCAGTATTTT. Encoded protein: CASSEDRGTDTQYF.

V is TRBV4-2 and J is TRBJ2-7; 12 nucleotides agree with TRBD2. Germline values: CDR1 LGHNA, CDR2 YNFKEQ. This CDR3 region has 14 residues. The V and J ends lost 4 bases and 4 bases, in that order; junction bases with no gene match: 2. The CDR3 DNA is TGTGCCAGCAGCCCGGGACTAGCGGGTTACGAGCAGTACTTC. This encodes CASSPGLAGYEQYF.

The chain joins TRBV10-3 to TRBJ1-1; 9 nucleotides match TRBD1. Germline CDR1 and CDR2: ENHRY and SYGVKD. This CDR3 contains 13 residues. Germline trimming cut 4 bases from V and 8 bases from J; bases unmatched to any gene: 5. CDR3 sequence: CAISGTGGAEAFF. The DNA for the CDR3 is TGTGCCATCAGTGGAACAGGGGGCGCGGAAGCTTTCTTT.

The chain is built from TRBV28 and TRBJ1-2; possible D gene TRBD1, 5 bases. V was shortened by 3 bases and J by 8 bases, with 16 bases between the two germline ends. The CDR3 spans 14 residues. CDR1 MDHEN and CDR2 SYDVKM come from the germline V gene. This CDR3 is CASSFIGQGQGYTF. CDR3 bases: TGTGCCAGCAGTTTCATTGGGCAGGGTCAGGGCTACACCTTC.

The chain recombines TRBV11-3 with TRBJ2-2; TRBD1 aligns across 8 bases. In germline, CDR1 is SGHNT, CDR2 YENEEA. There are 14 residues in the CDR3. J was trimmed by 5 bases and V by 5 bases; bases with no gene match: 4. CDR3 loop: CASSPRQGTGELFF. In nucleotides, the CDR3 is TGTGCCAGCAGCCCACGACAGGGGACCGGGGAGCTGTTTTTT.

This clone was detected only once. CDR3: CASSIGTSSEQYF. CDR3 DNA: TGTGCCAGCAGCATAGGGACTAGTTCGGAGCAGTACTTC. This rearrangement joins TRBV2 to TRBJ2-7; 8 nucleotides agree with TRBD2. Per the germline V gene, CDR1 is SNHLY and CDR2 is FYNNEI. Trimming cost V 6 bases and J 7 bases; bases outside gene matches: 8. The CDR3 is 13 residues long.

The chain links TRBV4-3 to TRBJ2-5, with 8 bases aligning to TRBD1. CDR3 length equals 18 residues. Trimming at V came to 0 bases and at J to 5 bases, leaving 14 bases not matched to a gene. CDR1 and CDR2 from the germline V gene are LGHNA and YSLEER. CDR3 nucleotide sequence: TGCGCCAGCAGCCAAGATGGGGATCGACAGGGGTTGTGGGAGACCCAGTACTTC. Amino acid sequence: CASSQDGDRQGLWETQYF.

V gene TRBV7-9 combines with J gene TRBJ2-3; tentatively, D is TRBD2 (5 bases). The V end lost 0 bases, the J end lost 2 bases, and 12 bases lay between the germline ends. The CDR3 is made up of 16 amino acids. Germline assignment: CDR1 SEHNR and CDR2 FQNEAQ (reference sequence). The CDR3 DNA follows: TGTGCCAGCAGCTTAGCGAGGGCGGGCCTCACAGATACGCAGTATTTT. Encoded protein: CASSLARAGLTDTQYF.

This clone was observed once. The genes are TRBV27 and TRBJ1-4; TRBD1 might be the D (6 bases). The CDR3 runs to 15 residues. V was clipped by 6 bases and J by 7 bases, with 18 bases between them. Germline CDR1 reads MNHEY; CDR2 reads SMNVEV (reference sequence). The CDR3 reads CASRWGQGSGEKLFF. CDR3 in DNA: TGTGCCAGCAGATGGGGACAAGGGTCGGGTGAAAAACTGTTTTTT.

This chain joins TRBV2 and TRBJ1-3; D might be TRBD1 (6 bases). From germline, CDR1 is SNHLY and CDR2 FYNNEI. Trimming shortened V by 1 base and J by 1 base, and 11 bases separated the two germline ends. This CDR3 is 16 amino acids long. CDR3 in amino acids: CASSEGGQASGNTIYF. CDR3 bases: TGTGCCAGCAGTGAAGGGGGGCAGGCGTCTGGAAACACCATATATTTT. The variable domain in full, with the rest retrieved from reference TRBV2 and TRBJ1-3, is EPEVTQTPSHQVTQMGQEVILRCVPISNHLYFYWYRQILGQKVEFLVSFYNNEISEKSEIFDDQFSVERPDGSNFTLKIRSTKLEDSAMYFCASSEGGQASGNTIYFGEGSWLTVV.

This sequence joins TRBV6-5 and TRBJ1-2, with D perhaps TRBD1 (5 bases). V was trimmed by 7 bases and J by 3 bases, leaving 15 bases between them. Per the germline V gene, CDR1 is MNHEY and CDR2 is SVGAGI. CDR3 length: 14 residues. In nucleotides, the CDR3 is TGTGCCAGCACCGTAGCCAGGGTGGACTATGGCTACACCTTC. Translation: CASTVARVDYGYTF.

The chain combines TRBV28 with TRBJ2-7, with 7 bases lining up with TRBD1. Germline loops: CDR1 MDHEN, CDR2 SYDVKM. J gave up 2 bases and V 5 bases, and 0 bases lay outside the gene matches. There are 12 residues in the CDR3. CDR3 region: CASSGQAYEQYF. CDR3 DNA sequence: TGTGCCAGCAGTGGACAGGCCTACGAGCAGTACTTC.

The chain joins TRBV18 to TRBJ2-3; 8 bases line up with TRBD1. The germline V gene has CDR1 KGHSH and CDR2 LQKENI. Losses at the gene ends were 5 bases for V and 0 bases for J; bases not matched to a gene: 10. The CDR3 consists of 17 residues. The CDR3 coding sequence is TGTGCCAGCTCAGCAGGACAGGGCCCCATTAGCACAGATACGCAGTATTTT. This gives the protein CASSAGQGPISTDTQYF.

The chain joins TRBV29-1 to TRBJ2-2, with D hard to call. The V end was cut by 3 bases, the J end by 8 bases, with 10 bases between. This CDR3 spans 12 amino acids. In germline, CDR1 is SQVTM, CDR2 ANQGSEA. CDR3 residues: CSVERISGELFF. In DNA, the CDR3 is TGCAGCGTTGAGCGGATCTCGGGGGAGCTGTTTTTT.

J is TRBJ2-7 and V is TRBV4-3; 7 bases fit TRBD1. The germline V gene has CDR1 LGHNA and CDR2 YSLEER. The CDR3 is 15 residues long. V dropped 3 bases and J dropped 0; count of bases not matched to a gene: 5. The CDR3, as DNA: TGCGCCAGCAGCCACAGCCGGGACAGCTCCTACGAGCAGTACTTC. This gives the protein CASSHSRDSSYEQYF.

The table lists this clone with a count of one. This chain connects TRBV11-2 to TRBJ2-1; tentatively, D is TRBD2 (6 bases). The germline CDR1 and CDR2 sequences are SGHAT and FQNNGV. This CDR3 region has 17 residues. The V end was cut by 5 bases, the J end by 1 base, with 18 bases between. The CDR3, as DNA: TGTGCCAGCAGCCCGACCCTAGCGCACGATTCCTACAATGAGCAGTTCTTC. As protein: CASSPTLAHDSYNEQFF. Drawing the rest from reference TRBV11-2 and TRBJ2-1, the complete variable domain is EAGVAQSPRYKIIEKRQSVAFWCNPISGHATLYWYQQILGQGPKLLIQFQNNGVVDDSQLPKDRFSAERLKGVDSTLKIQPAKLEDSAVYLCASSPTLAHDSYNEQFFGPGTRLTVL.

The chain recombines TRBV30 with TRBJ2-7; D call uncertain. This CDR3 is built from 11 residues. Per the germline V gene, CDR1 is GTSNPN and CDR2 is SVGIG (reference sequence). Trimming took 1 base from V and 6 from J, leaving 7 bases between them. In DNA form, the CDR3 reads TGTGCCTGGAGTGGCGGCCCCGAGCAGTACTTC. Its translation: CAWSGGPEQYF. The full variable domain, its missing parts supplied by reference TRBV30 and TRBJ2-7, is SQTIHQWPATLVQPVGSPLSLECTVEGTSNPNLYWYRQAAGRGLQLLFYSVGIGQISSEVPQNLSASRPQDRQFILSSKKLLLSDSGFYLCAWSGGPEQYFGPGTRLTVT.

CDR3 region: CATSEGGFTGANVLTF. In DNA form, the CDR3 reads TGTGCCACCAGTGAAGGGGGCTTTACTGGGGCCAACGTCCTGACTTTC. The chain combines TRBV24-1 with TRBJ2-6; 7 bases are shared with TRBD1. This CDR3 is 16 amino acids long. Germline assignment: CDR1 KGHDR and CDR2 SFDVKD. V dropped 4 bases and J dropped 2; count of bases not matched to a gene: 4.

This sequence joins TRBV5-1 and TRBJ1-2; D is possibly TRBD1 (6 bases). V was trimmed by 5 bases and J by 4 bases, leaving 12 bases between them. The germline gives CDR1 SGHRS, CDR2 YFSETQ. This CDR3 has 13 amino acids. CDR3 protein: CASRQGSGYGYTF. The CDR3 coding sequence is TGCGCCAGCAGACAGGGCTCCGGCTATGGCTACACCTTC.

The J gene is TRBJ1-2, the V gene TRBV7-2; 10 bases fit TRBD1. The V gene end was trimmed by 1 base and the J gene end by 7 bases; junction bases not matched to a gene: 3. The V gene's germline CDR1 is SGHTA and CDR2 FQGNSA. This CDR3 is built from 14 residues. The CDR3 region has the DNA TGTGCCAGCAGCTTAGTACGGACAGGGGGTGGCTACACCTTC. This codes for CASSLVRTGGGYTF.